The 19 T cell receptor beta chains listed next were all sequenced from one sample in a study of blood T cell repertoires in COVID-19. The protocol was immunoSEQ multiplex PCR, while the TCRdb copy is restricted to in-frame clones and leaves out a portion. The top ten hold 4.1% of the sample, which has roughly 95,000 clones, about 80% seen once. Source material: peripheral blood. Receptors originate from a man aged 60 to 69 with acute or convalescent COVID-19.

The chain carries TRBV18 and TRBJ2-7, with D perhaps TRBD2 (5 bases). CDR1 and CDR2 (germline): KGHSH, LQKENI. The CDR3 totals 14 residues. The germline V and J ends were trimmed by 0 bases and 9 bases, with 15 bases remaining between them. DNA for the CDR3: TGTGCCAGCTCACCACCCACGAGGGCCCGGGGGCAGTACTTC. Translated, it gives CASSPPTRARGQYF.

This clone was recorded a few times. This chain's CDR3 is CASSAGTGGVWNQPQHF. The CDR3 bases are TGTGCCAGCTCAGCCGGGACAGGGGGCGTTTGGAATCAGCCCCAGCATTTT. V usage is TRBV18 and J usage is TRBJ1-5; the match to TRBD1 covers 12 bases. Germline loops: CDR1 KGHSH, CDR2 LQKENI. The CDR3 length is 17 residues. V lost 5 bases, J lost 4 bases, and 9 bases stayed unmatched. The full variable domain, its missing parts supplied by reference TRBV18 and TRBJ1-5, is NAGVMQNPRHLVRRRGQEARLRCSPMKGHSHVYWYRQLPEEGLKFMVYLQKENIIDESGMPKERFSAEFPKEGPSILRIQQVVRGDSAAYFCASSAGTGGVWNQPQHFGDGTRLSIL.

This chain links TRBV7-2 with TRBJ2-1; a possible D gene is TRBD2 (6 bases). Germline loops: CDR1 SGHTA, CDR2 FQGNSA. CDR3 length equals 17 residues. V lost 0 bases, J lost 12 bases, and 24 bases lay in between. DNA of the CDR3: TGTGCCAGCAGCTTAGCGCTTATTGGCGGAGGGACCCATGTGCAGTTCTTC. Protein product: CASSLALIGGGTHVQFF.

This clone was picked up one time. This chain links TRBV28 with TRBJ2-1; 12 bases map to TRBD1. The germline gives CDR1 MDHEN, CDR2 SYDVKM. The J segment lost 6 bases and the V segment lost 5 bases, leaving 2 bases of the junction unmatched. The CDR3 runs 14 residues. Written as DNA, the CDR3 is TGTGCCAGCAGTCCGGGACAGGGGGCCAATGAGCAGTTCTTC. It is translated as CASSPGQGANEQFF.

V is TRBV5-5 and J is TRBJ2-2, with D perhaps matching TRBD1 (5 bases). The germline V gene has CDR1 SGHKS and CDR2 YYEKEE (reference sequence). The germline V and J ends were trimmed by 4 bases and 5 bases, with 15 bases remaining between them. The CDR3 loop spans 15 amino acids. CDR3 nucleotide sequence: TGTGCCAGCAGCAAAAGGGTAGGGGTAACCGGGGAGCTGTTTTTT. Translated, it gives CASSKRVGVTGELFF. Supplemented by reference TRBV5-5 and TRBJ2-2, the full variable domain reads DAGVTQSPTHLIKTRGQQVTLRCSPISGHKSVSWYQQVLGQGPQFIFQYYEKEERGRGNFPDRFSARQFPNYSSELNVNALLLGDSALYLCASSKRVGVTGELFFGEGSRLTVL.

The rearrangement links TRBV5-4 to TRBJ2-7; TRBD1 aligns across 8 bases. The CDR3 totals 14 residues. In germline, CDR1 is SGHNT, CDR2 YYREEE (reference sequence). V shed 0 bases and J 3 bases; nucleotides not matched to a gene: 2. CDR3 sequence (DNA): TGTGCCAGCAGCTTGGGTACAGGGGGCTACGAGCAGTACTTC. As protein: CASSLGTGGYEQYF. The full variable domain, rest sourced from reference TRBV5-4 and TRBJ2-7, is ETGVTQSPTHLIKTRGQQVTLRCSSQSGHNTVSWYQQALGQGPQFIFQYYREEENGRGNFPPRFSGLQFPNYSSELNVNALELDDSALYLCASSLGTGGYEQYFGPGTRLTVT.

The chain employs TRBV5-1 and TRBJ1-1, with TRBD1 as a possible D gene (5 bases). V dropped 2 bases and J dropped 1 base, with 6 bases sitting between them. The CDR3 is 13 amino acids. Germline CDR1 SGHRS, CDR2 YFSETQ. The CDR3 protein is CASSFQGNTEAFF. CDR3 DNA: TGCGCCAGCAGCTTCCAGGGGAACACTGAAGCTTTCTTT.

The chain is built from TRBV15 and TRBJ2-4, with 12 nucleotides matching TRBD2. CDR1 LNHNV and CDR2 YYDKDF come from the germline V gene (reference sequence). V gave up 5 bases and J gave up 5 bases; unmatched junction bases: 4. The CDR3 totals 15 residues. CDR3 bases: TGTGCCACCAGCCCACGACTAGCGGGGGAAAACATTCAGTACTTC. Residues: CATSPRLAGENIQYF. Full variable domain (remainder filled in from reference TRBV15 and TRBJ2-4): DAMVIQNPRYQVTQFGKPVTLSCSQTLNHNVMYWYQQKSSQAPKLLFHYYDKDFNNEADTPDNFQSRRPNTSFCFLDIRSPGLGDTAMYLCATSPRLAGENIQYFGAGTRLSVL.

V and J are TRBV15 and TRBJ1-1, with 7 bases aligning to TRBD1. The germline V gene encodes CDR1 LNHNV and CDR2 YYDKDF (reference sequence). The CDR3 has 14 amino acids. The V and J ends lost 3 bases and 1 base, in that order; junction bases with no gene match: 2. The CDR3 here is CATSSDRENTEAFF. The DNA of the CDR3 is TGTGCCACCAGCAGCGACAGGGAGAACACTGAAGCTTTCTTT. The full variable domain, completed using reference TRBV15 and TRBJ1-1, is DAMVIQNPRYQVTQFGKPVTLSCSQTLNHNVMYWYQQKSSQAPKLLFHYYDKDFNNEADTPDNFQSRRPNTSFCFLDIRSPGLGDTAMYLCATSSDRENTEAFFGQGTRLTVV.

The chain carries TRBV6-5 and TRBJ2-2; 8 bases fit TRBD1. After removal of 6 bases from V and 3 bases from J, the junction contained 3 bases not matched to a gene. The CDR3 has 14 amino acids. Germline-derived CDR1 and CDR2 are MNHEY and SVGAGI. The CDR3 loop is CASSPDRDTGELFF. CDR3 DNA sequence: TGTGCCAGCAGCCCGGACAGGGACACCGGGGAGCTGTTTTTT.

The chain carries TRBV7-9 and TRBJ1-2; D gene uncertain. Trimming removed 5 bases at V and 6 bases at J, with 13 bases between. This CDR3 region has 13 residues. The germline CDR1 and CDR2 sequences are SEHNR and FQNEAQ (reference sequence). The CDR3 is CASSPSNKDGYTF. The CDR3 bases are TGTGCCAGCAGCCCGTCGAACAAAGATGGCTACACCTTC.

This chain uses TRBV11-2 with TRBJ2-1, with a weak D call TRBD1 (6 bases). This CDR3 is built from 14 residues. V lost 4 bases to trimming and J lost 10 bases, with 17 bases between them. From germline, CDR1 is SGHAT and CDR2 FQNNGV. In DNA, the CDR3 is TGTGCCAGCAGCTCGATCCGGGACACCAGGGAGCAGTTCTTC. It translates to CASSSIRDTREQFF.

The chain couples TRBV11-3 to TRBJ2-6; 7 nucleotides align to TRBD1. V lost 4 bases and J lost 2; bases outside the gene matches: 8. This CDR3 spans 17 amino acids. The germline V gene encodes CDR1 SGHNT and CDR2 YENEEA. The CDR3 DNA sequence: TGTGCCAGCAGCTCGAGACAGGGTAGGGCTGGGGCCAACGTCCTGACTTTC. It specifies CASSSRQGRAGANVLTF.

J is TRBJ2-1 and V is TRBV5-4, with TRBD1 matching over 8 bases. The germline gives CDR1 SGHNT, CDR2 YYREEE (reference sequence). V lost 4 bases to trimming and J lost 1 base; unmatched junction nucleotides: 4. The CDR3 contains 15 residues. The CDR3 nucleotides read TGTGCCAGCAGCGCGGGACAGGATTCCTACAATGAGCAGTTCTTC. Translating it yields CASSAGQDSYNEQFF. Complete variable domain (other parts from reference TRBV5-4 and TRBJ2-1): ETGVTQSPTHLIKTRGQQVTLRCSSQSGHNTVSWYQQALGQGPQFIFQYYREEENGRGNFPPRFSGLQFPNYSSELNVNALELDDSALYLCASSAGQDSYNEQFFGPGTRLTVL.

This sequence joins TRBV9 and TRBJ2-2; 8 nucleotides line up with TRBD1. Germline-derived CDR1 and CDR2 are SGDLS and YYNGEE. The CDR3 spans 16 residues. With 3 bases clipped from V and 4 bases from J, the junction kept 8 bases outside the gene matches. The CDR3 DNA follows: TGTGCCAGCAGCGCCGCAGGGGGCGCCGGCACCGGGGAGCTGTTTTTT. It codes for CASSAAGGAGTGELFF. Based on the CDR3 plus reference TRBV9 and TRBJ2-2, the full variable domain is DSGVTQTPKHLITATGQRVTLRCSPRSGDLSVYWYQQSLDQGLQFLIQYYNGEERAKGNILERFSAQQFPDLHSELNLSSLELGDSALYFCASSAAGGAGTGELFFGEGSRLTVL.

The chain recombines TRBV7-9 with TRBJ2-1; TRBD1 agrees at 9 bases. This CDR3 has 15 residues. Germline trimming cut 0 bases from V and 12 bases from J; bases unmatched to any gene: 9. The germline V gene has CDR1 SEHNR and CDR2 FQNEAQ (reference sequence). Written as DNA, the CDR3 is TGTGCCAGCAGCTTAGCGGGACAGGGAAGGGTTGGGCAGTTCTTC. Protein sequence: CASSLAGQGRVGQFF.

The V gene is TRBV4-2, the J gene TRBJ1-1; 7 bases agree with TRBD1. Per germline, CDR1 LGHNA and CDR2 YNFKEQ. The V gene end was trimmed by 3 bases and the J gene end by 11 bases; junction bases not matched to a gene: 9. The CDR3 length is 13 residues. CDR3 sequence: CASSQGNTGDAFF. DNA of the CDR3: TGTGCCAGCAGCCAGGGAAATACAGGGGACGCTTTCTTT.

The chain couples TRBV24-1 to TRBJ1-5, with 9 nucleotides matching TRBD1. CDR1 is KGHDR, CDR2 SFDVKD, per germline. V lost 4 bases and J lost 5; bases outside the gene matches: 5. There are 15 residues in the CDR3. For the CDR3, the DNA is TGTGCCACCAGTGACCGGACAGGGGCCGATCAGCCCCAGCATTTT. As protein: CATSDRTGADQPQHF.

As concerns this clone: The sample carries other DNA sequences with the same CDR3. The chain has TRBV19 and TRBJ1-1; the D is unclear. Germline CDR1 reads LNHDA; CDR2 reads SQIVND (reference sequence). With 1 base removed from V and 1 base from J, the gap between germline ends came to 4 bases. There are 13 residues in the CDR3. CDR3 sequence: CASSIGGNTEAFF. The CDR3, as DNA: TGTGCCAGTAGTATAGGCGGGAACACTGAAGCTTTCTTT.